This paragraph covers one T cell receptor beta chain sequence. The antigen is not known. The CDR3 totals 14 residues. V gave up 3 bases and J gave up 5 bases; unmatched junction bases: 6. Germline V CDR1 and CDR2: KGHSH, LQKENI. This specimen belongs to a study of T cell repertoires in urothelial bladder cancer. General study points: Carcinoma specimens had fewer T cells than benign specimens. Up to about 17% of carcinoma infiltrating lymphocytes belonged to one T-cell clone. Carcinoma specimens had median around 2.1% tumor infiltrating lymphocytes, benign over 10%.

Assay: immunoSEQ multiplex PCR; the TCRdb copy retains only in-frame clones and omits some. The table includes 10,000 or so clones, about two thirds detected once. J is TRBJ1-1 and V is TRBV18; 7 bases are a match to TRBD1. Sequenced sample: tumor-infiltrating cells from bladder cancer. This TCR derives from a human donor with a benign inflammatory bladder lesion. The CDR3 DNA sequence: TGTGCCAGCTCACCTTCCCAGGGGGAAACTGAAGCTTTCTTT. This codes for CASSPSQGETEAFF. The whole variable domain, filled in from reference TRBV18 and TRBJ1-1, reads NAGVMQNPRHLVRRRGQEARLRCSPMKGHSHVYWYRQLPEEGLKFMVYLQKENIIDESGMPKERFSAEFPKEGPSILRIQQVVRGDSAAYFCASSPSQGETEAFFGQGTRLTVV.